These 5 T cell receptor beta chains originate from one sample sequenced in a study of post-analysis software for immune sequencing data. Study-level results: Elevated frequency relative to controls characterized 4 or 5 TRBV segments in patients, TRBV5-6, TRBV5-1 and TRBV20-1 among them.

The TCR beta cDNA libraries contained unique molecular identifiers. TCRdb reprocessed the PCR reads via MiXCR and lists one record per CDR3 protein. Of under 200,000 distinct CDR3 sequences in the sample, 29% were seen once. The antigens for these receptors are not known. The material sequenced was blood. Source of these receptors: a girl younger than 18 with multiple sclerosis.

Worth noting for this clonotype: One end of the junction is discordant with germline, which a read error may explain. The rearrangement uses TRBV12-3 or TRBV12-4 and TRBJ2-1; possibly TRBD2 for D (6 bases). The CDR3 has 13 residues. This chain's CDR3 is CTSQKGPGGEQFF. CDR3 sequence (DNA): TGTACCAGCCAGAAAGGGCCTGGGGGGGAGCAGTTCTTC.

With respect to this clonotype: Possible read error: a much larger clone is one base away. V usage is TRBV5-6 and J usage is TRBJ2-7; no definite D call. V gave up 4 bases and J gave up 7 bases, with 12 bases separating them. CDR1 and CDR2 from the germline V gene are SGHDT and YYEEEE. This CDR3 is built from 12 residues. This CDR3 reads CASSPLYNEQYF. The CDR3 bases are TGTGCCAGCAGCCCACTTTACAATGAGCAGTACTTC.

There are a few counts of this clonotype. The chain has TRBV5-1 and TRBJ2-1; 8 bases are shared with TRBD2. CDR1 and CDR2 (germline): SGHRS, YFSETQ. The CDR3 is 18 residues long. After removal of 0 bases from V and 0 bases from J, the junction contained 8 bases not matched to a gene. The CDR3 region is CASSLELAGVLSYNEQFF. CDR3 in DNA: TGCGCCAGCAGCTTGGAGCTAGCGGGCGTACTCTCCTACAATGAGCAGTTCTTC.

A word on this clonotype: Since a much larger clone is just one base distant, this may be a read error. V usage is TRBV12-3 or TRBV12-4 and J usage is TRBJ1-2; weak D call: TRBD1 (6 bases). The V end lost 10 bases, the J end lost 10 bases, and 19 bases lay between the germline ends. The CDR3 is 12 residues long. DNA for the CDR3: TGTGCCACCTCGGACAGTCCCGGAGACTACACCTTC. Protein sequence: CATSDSPGDYTF.

In the case of this clonotype: The junction shows a germline mismatch at one end, possibly a read error. This chain joins TRBV30 and TRBJ1-2, with D hard to call. This CDR3 region has 13 residues. Germline CDR1 is GTSNPN and CDR2 is SVGIG (reference sequence). The CDR3 loop is CAWSPTVDYDYTF. CDR3 DNA: TGTGCCTGGAGTCCTACGGTGGACTATGACTACACCTTC. Using reference TRBV30 and TRBJ1-2 for the parts outside the CDR3, the full variable domain is SQTIHQWPATLVQPVGSPLSLECTVEGTSNPNLYWYRQAAGRGLQLLFYSVGIGQISSEVPQNLSASRPQDRQFILSSKKLLLSDSGFYLCAWSPTVDYDYTFGSGTRLTVV.